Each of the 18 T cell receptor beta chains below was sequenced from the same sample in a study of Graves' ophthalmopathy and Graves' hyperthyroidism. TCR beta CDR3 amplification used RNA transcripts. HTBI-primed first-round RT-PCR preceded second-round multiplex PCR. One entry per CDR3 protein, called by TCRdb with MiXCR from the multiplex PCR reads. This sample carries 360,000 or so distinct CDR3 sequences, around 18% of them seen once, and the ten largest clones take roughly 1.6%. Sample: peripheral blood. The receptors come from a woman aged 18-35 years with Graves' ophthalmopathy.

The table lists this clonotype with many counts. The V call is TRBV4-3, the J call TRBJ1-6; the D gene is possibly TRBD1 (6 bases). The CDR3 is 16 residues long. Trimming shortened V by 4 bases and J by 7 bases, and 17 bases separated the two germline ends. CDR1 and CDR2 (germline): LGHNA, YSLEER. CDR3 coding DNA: TGCGCCAGCAGCCGAAAGCCGGGGACAAGCAATTCACCCCTCCACTTT. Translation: CASSRKPGTSNSPLHF.

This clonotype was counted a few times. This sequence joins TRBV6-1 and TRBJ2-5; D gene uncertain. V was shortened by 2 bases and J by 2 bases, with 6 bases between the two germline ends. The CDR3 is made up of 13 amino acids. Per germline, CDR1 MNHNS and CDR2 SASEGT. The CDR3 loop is CASSEYGQETQYF. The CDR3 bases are TGTGCCAGCAGTGAATACGGTCAAGAGACCCAGTACTTC.

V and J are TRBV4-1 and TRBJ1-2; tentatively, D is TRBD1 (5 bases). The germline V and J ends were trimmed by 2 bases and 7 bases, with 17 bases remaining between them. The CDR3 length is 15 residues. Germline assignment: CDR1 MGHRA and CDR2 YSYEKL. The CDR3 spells CASSQSGSGGFGYTF. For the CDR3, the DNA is TGCGCCAGCAGCCAATCGGGTTCCGGGGGATTTGGCTACACCTTC.

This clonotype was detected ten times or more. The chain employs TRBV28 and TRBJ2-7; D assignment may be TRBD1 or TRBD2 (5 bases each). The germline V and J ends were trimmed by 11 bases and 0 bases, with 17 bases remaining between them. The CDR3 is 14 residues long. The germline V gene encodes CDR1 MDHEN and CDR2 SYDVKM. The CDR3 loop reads CAHLGDSSSYEQYF. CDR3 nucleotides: TGTGCCCACTTGGGAGACAGCAGCTCCTACGAGCAGTACTTC.

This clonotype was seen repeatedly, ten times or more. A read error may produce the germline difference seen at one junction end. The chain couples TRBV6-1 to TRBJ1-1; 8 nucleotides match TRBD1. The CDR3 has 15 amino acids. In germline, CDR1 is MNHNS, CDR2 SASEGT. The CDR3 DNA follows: TGTGCCAGCAGGCAGGGGGCGGGGATGAACACTGGAGCTTTCTTT. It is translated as CASRQGAGMNTGAFF.

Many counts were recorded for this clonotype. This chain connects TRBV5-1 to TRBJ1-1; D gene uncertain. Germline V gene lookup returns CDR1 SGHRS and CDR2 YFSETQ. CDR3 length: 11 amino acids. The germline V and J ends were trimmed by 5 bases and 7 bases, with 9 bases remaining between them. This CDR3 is CASRIGREAFF. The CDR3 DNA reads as TGCGCCAGCAGAATCGGCCGTGAAGCTTTCTTT. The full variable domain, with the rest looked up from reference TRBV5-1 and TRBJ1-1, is KAGVTQTPRYLIKTRGQQVTLSCSPISGHRSVSWYQQTPGQGLQFLFEYFSETQRNKGNFPGRFSGRQFSNSRSEMNVSTLELGDSALYLCASRIGREAFFGQGTRLTVV.

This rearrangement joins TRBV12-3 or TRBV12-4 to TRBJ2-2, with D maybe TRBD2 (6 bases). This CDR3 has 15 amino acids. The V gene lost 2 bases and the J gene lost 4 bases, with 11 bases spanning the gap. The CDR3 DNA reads TGTGCCAGCAGTTTAACCGGGAGTGGCACCGGGGAGCTGTTTTTT. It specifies CASSLTGSGTGELFF.

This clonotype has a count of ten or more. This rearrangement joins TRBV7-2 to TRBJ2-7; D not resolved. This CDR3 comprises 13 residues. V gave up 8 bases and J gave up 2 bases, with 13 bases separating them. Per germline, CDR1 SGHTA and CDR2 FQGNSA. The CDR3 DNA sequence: TGTGCCAGCTCCCGGCTCCTCACCTACGAGCAGTACTTC. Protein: CASSRLLTYEQYF.

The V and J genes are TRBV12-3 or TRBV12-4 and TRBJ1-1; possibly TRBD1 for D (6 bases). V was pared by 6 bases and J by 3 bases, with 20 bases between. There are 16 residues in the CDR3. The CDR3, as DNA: TGTGCCAGCAGACCTGGGACATTAAACCCTCACACTGAAGCTTTCTTT. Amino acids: CASRPGTLNPHTEAFF.

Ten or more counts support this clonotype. Here the CDR3 reads CASSRPGQGTEAFF. CDR3 nucleotides: TGTGCCAGCAGCAGACCGGGACAGGGGACTGAAGCTTTCTTT. The V gene is TRBV4-2, the J gene TRBJ1-1; 10 positions agree with TRBD1. Germline CDR1 and CDR2: LGHNA and YNFKEQ. The CDR3 consists of 14 residues. The V gene end was trimmed by 5 bases and the J gene end by 5 bases; junction bases not matched to a gene: 5.

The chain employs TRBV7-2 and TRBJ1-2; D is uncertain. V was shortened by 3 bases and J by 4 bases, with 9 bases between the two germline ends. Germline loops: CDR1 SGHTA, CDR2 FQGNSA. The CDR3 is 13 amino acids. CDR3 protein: CASSFGSLYGYTF. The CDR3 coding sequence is TGTGCCAGCAGCTTCGGATCACTCTATGGCTACACCTTC.

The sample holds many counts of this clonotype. The CDR3 region is CASSIARGSTEAFF. CDR3 DNA sequence: TGTGCCAGTAGTATCGCGCGGGGGAGCACTGAAGCTTTCTTT. The V gene is TRBV19, the J gene TRBJ1-1, with D perhaps TRBD1 (5 bases). The CDR3 has 14 amino acids. With 3 bases removed from V and 4 bases from J, the gap between germline ends came to 12 bases. Per germline, CDR1 LNHDA and CDR2 SQIVND (reference sequence).

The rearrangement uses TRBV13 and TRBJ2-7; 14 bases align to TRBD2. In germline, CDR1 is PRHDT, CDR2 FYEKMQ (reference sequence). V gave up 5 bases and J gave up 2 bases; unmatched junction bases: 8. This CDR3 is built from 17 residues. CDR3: CASSLGTSGRRTYEQYF. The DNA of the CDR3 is TGTGCCAGCAGCCTCGGGACTAGCGGGAGAAGGACCTACGAGCAGTACTTC. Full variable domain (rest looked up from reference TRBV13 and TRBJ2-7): AAGVIQSPRHLIKEKRETATLKCYPIPRHDTVYWYQQGPGQDPQFLISFYEKMQSDKGSIPDRFSAQQFSDYHSELNMSSLELGDSALYFCASSLGTSGRRTYEQYFGPGTRLTVT.

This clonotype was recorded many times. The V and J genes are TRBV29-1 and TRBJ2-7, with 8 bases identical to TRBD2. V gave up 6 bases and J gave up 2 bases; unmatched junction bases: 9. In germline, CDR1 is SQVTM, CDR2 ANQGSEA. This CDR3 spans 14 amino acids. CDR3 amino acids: CSVGTSGRAYEQYF. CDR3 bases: TGCAGCGTGGGCACTAGCGGTAGGGCCTACGAGCAGTACTTC.

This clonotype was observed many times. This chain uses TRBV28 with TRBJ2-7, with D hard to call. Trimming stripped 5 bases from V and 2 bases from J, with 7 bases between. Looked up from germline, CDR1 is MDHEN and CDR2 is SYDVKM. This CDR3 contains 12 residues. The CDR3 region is CASSPRPYEQYF. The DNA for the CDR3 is TGTGCCAGCAGTCCACGGCCCTACGAGCAGTACTTC.

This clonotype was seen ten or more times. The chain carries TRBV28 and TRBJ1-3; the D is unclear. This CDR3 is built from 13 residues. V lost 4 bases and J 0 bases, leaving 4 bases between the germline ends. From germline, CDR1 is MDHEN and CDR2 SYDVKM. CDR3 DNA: TGTGCCAGCAGTTGGAGCTCTGGAAACACCATATATTTT. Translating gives CASSWSSGNTIYF.

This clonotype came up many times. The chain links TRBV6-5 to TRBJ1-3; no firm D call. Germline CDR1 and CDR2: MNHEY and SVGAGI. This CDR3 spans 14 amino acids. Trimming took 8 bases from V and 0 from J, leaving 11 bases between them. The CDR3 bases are TGTGCCAGCGGTTTTTCCCGCTCTGGAAACACCATATATTTT. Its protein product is CASGFSRSGNTIYF.

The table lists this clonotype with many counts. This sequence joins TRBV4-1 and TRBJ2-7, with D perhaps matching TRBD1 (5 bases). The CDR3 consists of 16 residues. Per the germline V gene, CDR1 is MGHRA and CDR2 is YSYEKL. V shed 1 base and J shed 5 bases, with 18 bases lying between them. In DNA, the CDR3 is TGCGCCAGCAGCCAAGCCGGCCTGGGCAGGGTCCACGAGCAGTACTTC. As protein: CASSQAGLGRVHEQYF.